The 14 T cell receptor beta chains listed next were all sequenced from one sample in a study of T cells in Graves' hyperthyroidism and ophthalmopathy. Amplification of TCR beta CDR3 regions used RNA as the template. The HTBI primer set was used in a first-round RT-PCR of the TCR CDR3. One entry per CDR3 protein, called by TCRdb with MiXCR from the multiplex PCR reads. The sample includes 300,000 to 450,000 distinct CDR3 sequences, approximately 13% of them seen just once. Input material: blood. Every receptor here comes from a young man with Graves' hyperthyroidism that later progressed to Graves' ophthalmopathy.

This clonotype was seen repeatedly, ten times or more. V and J are TRBV7-9 and TRBJ2-7; 9 bases are a match to TRBD1. From germline, CDR1 is SEHNR and CDR2 FQNEAQ (reference sequence). The CDR3 length is 14 residues. After removal of 6 bases from V and 6 bases from J, the junction contained 9 bases not matched to a gene. As DNA, the CDR3 is TGTGCCAGCAGTTGGGACAGGGAAGTCGCCGAGCAGTACTTC. Translated: CASSWDREVAEQYF.

The chain is built from TRBV2 and TRBJ1-6; D is perhaps TRBD1 (5 bases). Looked up from germline, CDR1 is SNHLY and CDR2 is FYNNEI. This CDR3 region has 16 residues. V was clipped by 8 bases and J by 2 bases, with 16 bases between them. CDR3 sequence (DNA): TGTGCCAGCTGGGGTGGAGGGGACCCCTATAATTCACCCCTCCACTTT. The encoded protein is CASWGGGDPYNSPLHF.

The J gene is TRBJ1-2, the V gene TRBV12-3 or TRBV12-4, with a possible D match to TRBD1 (5 bases). V was clipped by 2 bases and J by 8 bases, with 18 bases between them. The CDR3 spans 15 residues. The CDR3 bases are TGTGCCAGCAGTTTAAGGGTTGGGGCAGGAGAAGGCTACACCTTC. Its translation is CASSLRVGAGEGYTF.

This clonotype appeared many times. This chain uses TRBV5-6 with TRBJ2-7; 8 bases map to TRBD1. V lost 4 bases and J lost 4; bases outside the gene matches: 4. Germline V CDR1 and CDR2: SGHDT, YYEEEE. This CDR3 is built from 13 residues. The CDR3 loop reads CASSRQGRYEQYF. CDR3 DNA: TGTGCCAGCAGCCGACAGGGGAGATACGAGCAGTACTTC.

This clonotype has only a few counts. The V call is TRBV4-2, the J call TRBJ2-5, with 9 positions matching TRBD1. The germline V gene has CDR1 LGHNA and CDR2 YNFKEQ. Unmatched junction bases numbered 4, after V lost 0 bases and J lost 5 bases. The CDR3 contains 15 residues. The CDR3, as DNA: TGTGCCAGCAGCCAAGATACAGGGGGCGCTGAGACCCAGTACTTC. Translation: CASSQDTGGAETQYF.

This clonotype has ten or more counts. This rearrangement joins TRBV12-3 or TRBV12-4 to TRBJ2-2, with TRBD2 matching 11 bases. The CDR3 runs to 16 residues. The trim removed 7 bases at V and 6 bases at J, leaving 10 bases unmatched. The CDR3 DNA reads as TGTGCCAGCACCTGGAATAGCGGGGGGGTAGCCGGGGAGCTGTTTTTT. Its protein is CASTWNSGGVAGELFF.

The chain combines TRBV6-7 with TRBJ2-7, with D possibly TRBD1 on 6 matching bases. TRBV6-7 is noted as an ORF with a role that remains uncertain. The V gene lost 4 bases and the J gene lost 2 bases, with 24 bases spanning the gap. This CDR3 spans 18 amino acids. As DNA, the CDR3 is TGTGCCAGCAGTTGCTCTACTGGTCCGGGACAAAGAGCCTACGAGCAGTACTTC. It codes for CASSCSTGPGQRAYEQYF.

In its sample, this clonotype was seen many times. The V and J genes are TRBV27 and TRBJ2-5; D gene ambiguous. V dropped 10 bases and J dropped 3 bases, with 21 bases sitting between them. The CDR3 sequence is 15 residues long. Germline V CDR1 and CDR2: MNHEY, SMNVEV (reference sequence). In nucleotides, the CDR3 is TGTGCCACCCGACACCAGTCAGAGCTGGAAGAGACCCAGTACTTC. Protein product: CATRHQSELEETQYF.

This clonotype was counted many times. The chain links TRBV28 to TRBJ2-1; TRBD2 agrees at 10 bases. V lost 1 base to trimming and J lost 0 bases; unmatched junction nucleotides: 9. The CDR3 consists of 19 residues. CDR1 MDHEN and CDR2 SYDVKM come from the germline V gene. The CDR3 DNA sequence: TGTGCCAGCAGTTTATTCCCTAGCGGGGGATCTAGCTCCTACAATGAGCAGTTCTTC. It yields the protein CASSLFPSGGSSSYNEQFF.

This clonotype appeared a few times. The gene calls are TRBV6-6 and TRBJ2-3; D unclear. This CDR3 has 11 amino acids. Germline lookup yields CDR1 MNHNY and CDR2 SVGAGI (reference sequence). The V gene lost 2 bases and the J gene lost 11 bases, with 8 bases spanning the gap. CDR3 residues: CASSYQLKQYF. DNA of the CDR3: TGTGCCAGCAGTTACCAGCTCAAGCAGTATTTT.

The chain has TRBV15 and TRBJ1-2; perhaps TRBD1 as D (6 bases). Germline assignment: CDR1 LNHNV and CDR2 YYDKDF (reference sequence). CDR3 length equals 15 residues. V gave up 1 base and J gave up 8 bases, with 17 bases separating them. The CDR3 bases are TGTGCCACCAGCAGAGTACTTGATTCGGGGGGCGGCTACACCTTC. It encodes CATSRVLDSGGGYTF.

This clonotype was counted ten times or more. V gene TRBV2 combines with J gene TRBJ1-6; 11 bases are a match to TRBD1. Per the germline V gene, CDR1 is SNHLY and CDR2 is FYNNEI. CDR3 length: 15 residues. Trimming removed 7 bases from V and 4 bases from J; junction bases left unmatched: 3. The CDR3 loop reads CASIGTGGYNSPLHF. The CDR3 nucleotides are TGTGCCAGCATCGGGACAGGGGGTTATAATTCACCCCTCCACTTT.

This rearrangement joins TRBV7-9 to TRBJ2-1; no reliable D call. The CDR3 is made up of 10 amino acids. The germline gives CDR1 SEHNR, CDR2 FQNEAQ (reference sequence). The V end lost 7 bases, the J end lost 15 bases, and 13 bases lay between the germline ends. The CDR3 DNA is TGTGCCAGCATGGAGTCTAGATTGTTCTTC. This codes for CASMESRLFF.

A few counts support this clonotype. V is TRBV19 and J is TRBJ1-2; 10 bases map to TRBD1. V shed 6 bases and J 0 bases; nucleotides not matched to a gene: 4. The CDR3 is made up of 15 amino acids. Germline values: CDR1 LNHDA, CDR2 SQIVND (reference sequence). The CDR3 protein is CASRGTGVANYGYTF. CDR3 DNA sequence: TGTGCCAGTAGGGGGACAGGGGTCGCTAACTATGGCTACACCTTC.